This TCR beta chain emerged from a study of Ad26.COV2.S vaccination and SARS-CoV-2 variants. The CDR3 has 15 amino acids. V was clipped by 7 bases and J by 3 bases; unmatched bases: 10. The germline CDR1 and CDR2 sequences are SNHLY and FYNNEI. Regarding the study as a whole: The analyses of TCR breadth and depth may have understated the size of total T cell responses.

Clones were sequenced by immunoSEQ multiplex PCR, and TCRdb holds only the in-frame ones, with some missing. The data show 430,000 or so clones, with about 91% seen just once and just over 2.5% held by the top ten. Of note for this clone: Antigen unknown.

Treatment in this sample: some 19 received Ad26.COV2.S at low or high dose, single or two shots; 5 received placebo; per-sample allocation not given. It was on day 63 after the first vaccine or placebo injection that samples were taken. The clonotype comes from a person between 18 and 65 years old who received the Ad26.COV2.S COVID-19 vaccine or a placebo. Sequenced here: peripheral blood, sampled in a trial of Ad26.COV2.S vaccine versus placebo. This chain connects TRBV2 to TRBJ1-1, with TRBD1 identical over 8 bases. CDR3 loop: CASTINRGRDTEAFF. DNA of the CDR3: TGTGCCAGCACCATAAACAGGGGGAGAGACACTGAAGCTTTCTTT.